What follows describes a single TCR beta chain. This specimen comes from a study of blood T cell repertoires in COVID-19. Clones were read by immunoSEQ multiplex PCR, and TCRdb kept only the in-frame ones, dropping some. The sample includes 250,000 to 300,000 clones, around nine tenths of them seen just once. After removal of 4 bases from V and 3 bases from J, the junction contained 6 bases not matched to a gene. This CDR3 has 17 residues. Germline CDR1 is LGHDT and CDR2 is YNNKEL (reference sequence). The sequence derives from a woman between 55 and 75 years old with acute or convalescent COVID-19. The chain carries TRBV3-1 (or the pseudogene TRBV3-2) and TRBJ2-2; 12 bases align to TRBD2. Sequencing used peripheral blood. In DNA, the CDR3 is TGTGCCAGCAGCCGATCTAGCGGGGGGGTTTACACCGGGGAGCTGTTTTTT. It translates to CASSRSSGGVYTGELFF.